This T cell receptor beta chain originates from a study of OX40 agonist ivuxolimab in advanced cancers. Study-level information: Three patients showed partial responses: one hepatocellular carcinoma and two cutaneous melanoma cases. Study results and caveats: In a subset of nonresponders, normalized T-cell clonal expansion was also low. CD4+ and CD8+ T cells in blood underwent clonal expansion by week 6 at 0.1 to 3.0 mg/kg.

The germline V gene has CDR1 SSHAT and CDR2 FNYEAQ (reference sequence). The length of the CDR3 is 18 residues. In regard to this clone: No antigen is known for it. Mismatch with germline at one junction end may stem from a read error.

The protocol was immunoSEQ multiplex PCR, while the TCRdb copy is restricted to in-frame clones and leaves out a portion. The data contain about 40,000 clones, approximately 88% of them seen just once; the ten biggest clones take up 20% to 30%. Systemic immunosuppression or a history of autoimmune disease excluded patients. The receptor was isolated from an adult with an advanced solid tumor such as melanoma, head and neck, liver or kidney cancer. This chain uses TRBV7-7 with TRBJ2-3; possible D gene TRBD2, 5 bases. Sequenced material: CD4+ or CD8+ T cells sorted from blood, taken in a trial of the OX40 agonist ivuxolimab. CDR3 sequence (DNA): TGTGCTAGCAGCTTAGGCCGCCACCGGGGATTTAACACAGATACGCAGTATTTT. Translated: CASSLGRHRGFNTDTQYF.